These 2 T cell receptor beta chains originate from one sample sequenced in a study of T-cell memory formation after mild COVID-19. TCRdb recomputed calls from the 5' RACE reads with MiXCR, one row per CDR3 protein. The sample contains around 470,000 distinct CDR3 sequences, 20% of which appear only once. Sequenced: PBMCs or a T cell subset sorted from them (not recorded which). These receptors were collected from an adult woman who had mild COVID-19 (a few samples of this study predate the infection). Cell type and time point are not known.

This chain joins TRBV4-1 and TRBJ1-2; TRBD1 is a possible D gene (5 bases). V lost 6 bases, J lost 0 bases, and 14 bases lay in between. The germline V gene encodes CDR1 MGHRA and CDR2 YSYEKL. There are 15 residues in the CDR3. CDR3 region: CASSRAGLSNYGYTF. Here the CDR3 DNA reads TGCGCCAGCAGTCGGGCAGGGCTATCTAACTATGGCTACACCTTC.

This chain links TRBV2 with TRBJ1-1, with D possibly matching TRBD1 (6 bases). The CDR3 is made up of 14 amino acids. Germline CDR1 SNHLY, CDR2 FYNNEI. V gave up 4 bases and J gave up 4 bases, with 13 bases separating them. The CDR3, as DNA: TGTGCCAGCAGTGTGGAAAGAGGGGGCACTGAAGCTTTCTTT. Amino acid sequence: CASSVERGGTEAFF.